What follows is one TCR beta chain and its context. Its target is unknown. A read error is possible here, since a much larger clone lies one base away. This specimen comes from a study of regulatory T cells in long-lasting Graves disease. General observations from the study: It was possible that the small sample size reduced accuracy. Newly diagnosed Graves' patients had higher TCR diversity than persistent ones.

CDR3 regions were amplified by Arm-PCR using iRepertoire HTBI primers to build TCR beta libraries. TCRdb re-derived calls from the multiplex PCR reads in MiXCR, one entry per CDR3 protein. The repertoire holds about 440,000 distinct CDR3 sequences, with about 15% as singletons. Stated time point: newly diagnosed GD, antithyroid drugs for less than 3 months. Making the TCR library involved RNA that had been extracted from PBMCs. Into tubes containing EDTA, approximately 9 milliliters of peripheral blood were drawn. V lost 7 bases to trimming and J lost 7 bases; unmatched junction nucleotides: 12. Germline CDR1 and CDR2: SNHLY and FYNNEI. CDR3 length: 15 amino acids. This sample also belongs to another study, concerning T cells in Graves' hyperthyroidism and ophthalmopathy.

The sample was peripheral blood mononuclear cells (PBMCs), taken at new diagnosis, from a patient treated with antithyroid drugs. The rearrangement links TRBV2 to TRBJ2-1, with 8 bases identical to TRBD2. The receptor's source is a woman in her twenties or thirties with Graves disease. This CDR3 is CASNPRGGTQNEQFF. The CDR3 DNA reads TGTGCCAGCAACCCCCGGGGGGGCACTCAAAATGAGCAGTTCTTC.